The rows below give T cell receptor beta chains drawn from one sample of a study of blood T cells in healthy people across ages. TCRdb redid the calling of the 5' RACE reads with MiXCR, one entry per CDR3 protein. The table lists roughly 1,300,000 distinct CDR3 sequences, roughly 60% of them singletons. The specimen sequenced was blood. These receptors were obtained from a man aged 18 to 29 in good health. Both conserved end residues are part of each CDR3. The D gene is left open where the match is weak. Not every row has a clone size; where given, it reads once, few, many or a size class.

once	TRBD1	TRBV9	TRBJ1-2	TGTGCCAGCAGCGTAAAGGACAGGGGGAACTATGGCTACACCTTC	CASSVKDRGNYGYTF
NA	NA	TRBV15	TRBJ2-7	TGTGCCACCAGCCCGATCAGGCCACCCGAGCAGTACTTC	CATSPIRPPEQYF
NA	TRBD1	TRBV5-1	TRBJ2-3	TGCGCCAGCACCAAGGACAGGGGGCATGGAGATACGCAGTATTTT	CASTKDRGHGDTQYF
few	TRBD2	TRBV20-1	TRBJ2-3	TGCAGTGCCGCAGTCCCACGGGGGGGTGATACGCAGTATTTT	CSAAVPRGGDTQYF
once	NA	TRBV5-1	TRBJ2-5	TGCGCCAGCAGCTTGGTTACCAGGGTTGATGAAGAGACCCAGTACTTC	CASSLVTRVDEETQYF
NA	NA	TRBV6-1	TRBJ2-7	TGTGCCAGCAGTGTCGGACTACCCTTCTCCTACGAGCAGTACTTC	CASSVGLPFSYEQYF
once	NA	TRBV7-6	TRBJ2-1	TGTGCCAGCAGCTTGGTAGTGGGGGCCACCGCAGTCAATGAGCAGTTCTTC	CASSLVVGATAVNEQFF
once	NA	TRBV20-1	TRBJ2-5	TGCAGTGCGCGGTTGGTCAGCTACAATGAGCAGTACTTC	CSARLVSYNEQYF
NA	NA	TRBV7-2	TRBJ2-1	TGTGCCAGCAGCTTAGGCAGTTCGTCCTCCTACAATGAGCAGTTCTTC	CASSLGSSSSYNEQFF
NA	NA	TRBV6-1	TRBJ2-5	TGTGCCAGCCAAAAACAAACAGTCCAAGAGACCCAGTACTTC	CASQKQTVQETQYF
NA	NA	TRBV6-5	TRBJ2-7	TGTGCCAGCAGTTACGGACTAAAATACGAGCAGTACTTC	CASSYGLKYEQYF
NA	NA	TRBV27	TRBJ2-5	TGTGCCAGCAGTTTACGTGGGGGGCCGCCCGAGACCCAGTACTTC	CASSLRGGPPETQYF
many	NA	TRBV4-1	TRBJ2-5	TGTGCCAGCAGTCAACTGGGGGAGACCCAGTACTTC	CASSQLGETQYF
NA	NA	TRBV28	TRBJ1-1	TGTGCCAGCAGTTCCCCGACAGAAGGAGCTTTCTTT	CASSSPTEGAFF
NA	NA	TRBV6-2/TRBV6-3	TRBJ2-1	TGTGCCAGCAGTTATTGGGGTCGGGGCCCTAACAATGAGCAGTTCTTC	CASSYWGRGPNNEQFF
few	NA	TRBV4-1	TRBJ2-5	TGCGCCAGCAGCCCTCGAATACGTGGGGAAGAGACCCAGTACTTC	CASSPRIRGEETQYF
NA	NA	TRBV5-6	TRBJ1-1	TGTGCCAGCAGCGGCGGGTCCCACATGAACACTGAAGCTTTCTTT	CASSGGSHMNTEAFF
once	NA	TRBV4-3	TRBJ1-2	TGCGCCAGCAGCCAACCTCCGACAGGAGAATATGGCTACACCTTC	CASSQPPTGEYGYTF
many	NA	TRBV5-1	TRBJ2-1	TGTGCCAGCAGCTTTTTGGGAGATGAGCAGTTCTTC	CASSFLGDEQFF
once	NA	TRBV6-1	TRBJ2-7	TGTGCCAGCAGGTTCCGGGACGGCTCCTACGAGCAGTACTTC	CASRFRDGSYEQYF
NA	NA	TRBV11-2	TRBJ1-4	TGTGCCAGCAGCTTAGGAGGGGGAGAGGGTCACGATGAAAAACTGTTTTTT	CASSLGGGEGHDEKLFF
NA	NA	TRBV29-1	TRBJ2-1	TGCAGCTTCTCCCCGGACAGACTACCGCCCGCCTACAATGAGCAGTTCTTC	CSFSPDRLPPAYNEQFF
NA	NA	TRBV12-3/TRBV12-4	TRBJ2-1	TGTGCCAGCAGTTTCGTTCAGGGAAGAGGGGATCCGCAGTTCTTC	CASSFVQGRGDPQFF
NA	NA	TRBV29-1	TRBJ2-1	TGCAGCGTTAATGGGAAGAGGTCCTACAATGAGCAGTTCTTC	CSVNGKRSYNEQFF
once	TRBD2	TRBV10-3	TRBJ2-1	TGTGCCATCGGGGGGGGTGAGCAGTTCTTC	CAIGGGEQFF
NA	TRBD1	TRBV12-3/TRBV12-4	TRBJ1-3	TGTGCCAGCAGTGAGGACAGGATTAATGGAAACACCATATATTTT	CASSEDRINGNTIYF
few	NA	TRBV10-3	TRBJ2-3	TGTGCCATCAATGGGGGCCAAAGCACAGATACGCAGTATTTT	CAINGGQSTDTQYF
NA	NA	TRBV10-2	TRBJ2-3	TGCGCCAGCAGTGCCCCGGGGGACCGGGATACGCAGTATTTT	CASSAPGDRDTQYF
NA	TRBD2	TRBV27	TRBJ2-1	TGTGCCGGCAGAGATAGCGGGAGGGATGAGCAGTTCTTC	CAGRDSGRDEQFF
NA	TRBD2	TRBV7-9	TRBJ2-7	TGTGCCAGCAGCTTTGAGCTAGCGGGGGGTCTCTCCTACAATGAGCAGTACTTC	CASSFELAGGLSYNEQYF
NA	NA	TRBV2	TRBJ2-5	TGTGCCAGCATCAGGGAGCCATCAATGGGCTTAGAGACCCAGTACTTC	CASIREPSMGLETQYF